This T cell receptor (beta chain) stems from a study of molecular identifiers for immune sequencing clone quantification (dated by TCRdb to between 2017 and 2018). Study-level background: For a replicate experiment, the RNA from either approximately 20,000 or 100,000 naive CD8 T cells was divided into five aliquots, and four of those aliquots went on to sequencing. This methods study used CD8 T cells to benchmark TCR RNA copy counting and molecular-identifier clustering-based TCR repertoire sequencing (MIDCIRS).

Study-wide findings and limitations: When barcode sub-clustering was not used, chimeric consensus sequences inflated TCR diversity, with chimeras reaching as high as 47%. The naive libraries included spiked-in Jurkat TCR RNA (around 9 copies' worth), and this Jurkat TCR RNA is not part of the donor repertoire. In CMV-specific effector cells, clones with more than 20 RNA copies contained over 99% of molecules, whereas in naive cells such clones contained under 1% of molecules. Highly expanded clone sizes could be underestimated because identical TCR molecules may share a barcode. Even against a background of roughly 1 million naive CD8 T cells, spiked-in Jurkat TCR RNA amounting to a single cell's worth was reported to be detectable. Modeling indicated approximately 3.2 TCR RNA copies recovered per cell, compared with about ten by digital PCR, which implies a capture efficiency of 25% to 35%.

Libraries of naive CD8 T cells were built from approximately 20,000 to 980,000 sorted cells, with 10%, 30% or 50% of the purified RNA used. Naive CD8 T cells, defined as CD8+CD4-CCR7+CD45RA+, were FACS-sorted into RLT Plus buffer on a BD FACSAria II. Detection sensitivity was tested by spiking Jurkat RNA equal to approximately 9 TCR copies' worth into samples containing roughly 17,000-1,000,000 naive CD8 T cells. Enrichment of CD8 T cells was done with RosetteSep CD8+ T Cell Enrichment Cocktail plus Ficoll-Paque, and ACK red cell lysis came afterward. Receptors were amplified or captured by PCR. The instrument was an Illumina HiSeq 4000. Bulk TCR libraries were prepared as previously described, using TCR primers listed in Table S5. The Qiagen AllPrep DNA/RNA kit was used to purify total RNA. Before any analysis, reads coming from multiple sequencing runs of the same library were combined into one pool. The original pipeline was this. Reads were retained only if their TCR constant sequence matched exactly, and those retained reads were trimmed to 150 nt and grouped according to their 12-nt molecular barcodes. Reads in each barcode group were sub-clustered using a 15% Levenshtein threshold, and a quality-weighted consensus sequence was built for each RNA molecule. Non-functional sequences were excluded, and lower-count sequences lying one edit away from another sequence were also excluded. On the basis of fitting two negative binomial distributions, barcode sub-clusters with fewer than 20% of the maximum read count were discarded. TCRdb reprocessed the public reads (quality trimming at Q25 with fastp, clone calling with MiXCR) and kept in-frame beta chains. Entries that share a CDR3 protein sequence are merged under the most common genes and DNA. TCRdb's processing, not the study's, gives the V and J calls here. The sample includes around 40,000 distinct CDR3 sequences, with 15% to 20% observed a single time. Clones ranked in the top ten supply about 1.1% of the sample.

In regard to this clonotype: Its antigen is currently not known. Qualities for individual bases were not recorded, and no much larger clone is one base off.

The source of this sequence is a human donor in good health. Some libraries in this study had Jurkat cell RNA spiked in. Sequencing input: naive CD8+ T cells from blood, with Jurkat cell RNA spiked in. The cell subset or site tag for this specimen amounts to: FACS-sorted CD8+CD4-CCR7+CD45RA+ naive T cells.

CDR3 loop: CASSQEGGPFPDTQYF. In nucleotides, the sequence is TGTGCCAGCAGCCAAGAGGGGGGGCCATTCCCAGATACGCAGTATTTT. The chain links TRBV3-1 with TRBJ2-3, with a weak D call of TRBD2 (7 bases match). V is clipped by 0 bases and J by 4 bases, and the sequence between their germline boundaries is 14 bases long. CDR1 LGHDT and CDR2 YNNKEL were looked up in the germline V gene (reference sequence). Measured from the cysteine to the phenylalanine, the CDR3 is 16 residues long. Only the CDR3 DNA stays, 48 bases, in frame from base 1.